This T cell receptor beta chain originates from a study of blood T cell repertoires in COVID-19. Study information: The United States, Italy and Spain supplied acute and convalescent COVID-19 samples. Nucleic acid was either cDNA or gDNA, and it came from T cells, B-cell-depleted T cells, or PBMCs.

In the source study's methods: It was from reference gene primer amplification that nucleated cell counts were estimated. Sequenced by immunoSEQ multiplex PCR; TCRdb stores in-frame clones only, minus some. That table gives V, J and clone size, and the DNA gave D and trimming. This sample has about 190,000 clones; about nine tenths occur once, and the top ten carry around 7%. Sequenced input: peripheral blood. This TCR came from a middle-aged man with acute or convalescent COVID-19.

The CDR3 spells CASARNSLGNEQFF. DNA for the CDR3: TGTGCCAGCGCCAGAAACTCCCTAGGTAATGAGCAGTTCTTC. The chain combines TRBV6-5 with TRBJ2-1; D ambiguous. Germline lookup yields CDR1 MNHEY and CDR2 SVGAGI. V lost 8 bases and J lost 7, with 18 bases in between. CDR3 length equals 14 residues.